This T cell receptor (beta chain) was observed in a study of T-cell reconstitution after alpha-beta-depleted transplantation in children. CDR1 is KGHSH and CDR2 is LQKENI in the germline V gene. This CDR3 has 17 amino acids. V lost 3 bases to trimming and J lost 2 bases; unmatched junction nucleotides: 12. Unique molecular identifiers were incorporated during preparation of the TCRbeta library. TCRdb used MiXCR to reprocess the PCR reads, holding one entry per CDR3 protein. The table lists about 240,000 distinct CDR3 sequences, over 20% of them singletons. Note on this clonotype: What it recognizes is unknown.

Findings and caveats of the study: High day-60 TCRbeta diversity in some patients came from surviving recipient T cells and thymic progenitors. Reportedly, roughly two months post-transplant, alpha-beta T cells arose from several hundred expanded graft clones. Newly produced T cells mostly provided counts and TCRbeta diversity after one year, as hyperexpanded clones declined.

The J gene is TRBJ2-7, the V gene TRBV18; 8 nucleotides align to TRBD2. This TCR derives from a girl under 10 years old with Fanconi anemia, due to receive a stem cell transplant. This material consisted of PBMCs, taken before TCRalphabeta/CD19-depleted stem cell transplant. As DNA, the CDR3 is TGTGCCAGCTCACCCCCGGGAACTAGCGGCGGTACCTACGAGCAGTACTTC. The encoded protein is CASSPPGTSGGTYEQYF.